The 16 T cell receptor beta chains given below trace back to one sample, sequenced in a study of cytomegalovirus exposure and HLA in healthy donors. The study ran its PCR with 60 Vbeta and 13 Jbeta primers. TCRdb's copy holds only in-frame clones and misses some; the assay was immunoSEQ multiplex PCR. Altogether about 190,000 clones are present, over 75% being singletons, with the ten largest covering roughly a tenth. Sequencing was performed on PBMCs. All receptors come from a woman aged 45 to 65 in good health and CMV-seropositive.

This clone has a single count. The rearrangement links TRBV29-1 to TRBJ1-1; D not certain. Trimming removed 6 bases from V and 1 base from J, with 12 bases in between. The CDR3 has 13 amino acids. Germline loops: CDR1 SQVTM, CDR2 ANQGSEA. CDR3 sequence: CSVRDTRNTEAFF. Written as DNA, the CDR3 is TGCAGCGTCCGGGATACACGGAACACTGAAGCTTTCTTT.

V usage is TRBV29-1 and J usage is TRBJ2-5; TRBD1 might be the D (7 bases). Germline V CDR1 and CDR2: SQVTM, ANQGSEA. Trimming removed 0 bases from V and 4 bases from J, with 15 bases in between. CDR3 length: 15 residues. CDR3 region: CSVEEGGGGGETQYF. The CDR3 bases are TGCAGCGTTGAAGAAGGAGGGGGCGGCGGAGAGACCCAGTACTTC.

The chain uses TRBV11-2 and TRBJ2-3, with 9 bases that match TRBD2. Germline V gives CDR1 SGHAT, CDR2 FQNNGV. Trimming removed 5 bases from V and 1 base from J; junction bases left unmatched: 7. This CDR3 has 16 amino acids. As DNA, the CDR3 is TGTGCCAGCAGCCGCCTAGCGGGGCGACGCACAGATACGCAGTATTTT. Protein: CASSRLAGRRTDTQYF.

CDR3 in amino acids: CASSQPAGTSTDTQYF. The DNA of the CDR3 is TGTGCCAGCAGCCAACCAGCGGGGACTAGCACAGATACGCAGTATTTT. V is TRBV7-2 and J is TRBJ2-3; 7 positions match TRBD2. V lost 5 bases and J lost 0; bases outside the gene matches: 8. This CDR3 spans 16 amino acids. Looked up from germline, CDR1 is SGHTA and CDR2 is FQGNSA.

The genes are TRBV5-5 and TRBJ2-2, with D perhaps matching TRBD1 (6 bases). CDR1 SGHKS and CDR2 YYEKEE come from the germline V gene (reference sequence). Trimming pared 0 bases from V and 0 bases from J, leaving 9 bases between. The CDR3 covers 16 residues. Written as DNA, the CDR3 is TGTGCCAGCAGCTTGGCCGGACAGCCGAACACCGGGGAGCTGTTTTTT. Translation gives CASSLAGQPNTGELFF.

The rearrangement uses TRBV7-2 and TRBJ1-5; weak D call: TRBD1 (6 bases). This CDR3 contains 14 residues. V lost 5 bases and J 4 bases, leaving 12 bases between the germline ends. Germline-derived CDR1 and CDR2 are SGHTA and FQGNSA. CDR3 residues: CASSRDRWNQPQHF. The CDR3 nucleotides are TGTGCCAGCAGCCGCGACAGGTGGAATCAGCCCCAGCATTTT.

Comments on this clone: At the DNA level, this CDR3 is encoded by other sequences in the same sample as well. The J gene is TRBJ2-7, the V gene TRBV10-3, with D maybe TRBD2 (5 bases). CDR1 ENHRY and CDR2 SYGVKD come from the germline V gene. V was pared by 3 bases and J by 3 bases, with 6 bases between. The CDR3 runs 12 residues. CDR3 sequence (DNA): TGTGCCATCAGTGACCGGGGCTACGAGCAGTACTTC. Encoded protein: CAISDRGYEQYF.

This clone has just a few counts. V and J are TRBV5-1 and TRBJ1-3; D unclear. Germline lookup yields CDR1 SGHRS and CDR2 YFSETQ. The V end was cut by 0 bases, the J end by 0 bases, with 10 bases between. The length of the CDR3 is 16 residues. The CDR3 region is CASSLGASRSGNTIYF. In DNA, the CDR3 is TGCGCCAGCAGCTTGGGGGCCAGCCGCTCTGGAAACACCATATATTTT.

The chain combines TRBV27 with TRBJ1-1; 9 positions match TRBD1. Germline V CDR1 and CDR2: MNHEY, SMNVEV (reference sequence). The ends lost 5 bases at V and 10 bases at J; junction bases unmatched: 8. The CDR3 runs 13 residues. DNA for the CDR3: TGTGCCAGCAGTCCGGACAGGGGCGTAGGAGCTTTCTTT. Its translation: CASSPDRGVGAFF.

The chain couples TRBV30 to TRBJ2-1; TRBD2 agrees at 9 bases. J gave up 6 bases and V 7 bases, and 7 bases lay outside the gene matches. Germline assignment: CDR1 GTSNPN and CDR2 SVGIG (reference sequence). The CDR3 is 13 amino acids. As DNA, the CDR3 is TGTGCCTACCGGCGGGGGGGCCGCAATGAGCAGTTCTTC. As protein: CAYRRGGRNEQFF.

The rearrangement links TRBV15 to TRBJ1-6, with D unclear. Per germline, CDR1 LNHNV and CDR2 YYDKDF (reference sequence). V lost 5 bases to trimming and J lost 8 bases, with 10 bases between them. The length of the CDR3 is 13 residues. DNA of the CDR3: TGTGCCACCAGCCGGCATCAGGATTCACCCCTCCACTTT. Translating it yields CATSRHQDSPLHF.

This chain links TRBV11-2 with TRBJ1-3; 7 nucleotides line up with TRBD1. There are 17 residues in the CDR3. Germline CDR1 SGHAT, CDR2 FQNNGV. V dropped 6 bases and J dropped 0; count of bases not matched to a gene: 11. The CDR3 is CASSRRTGTSSGNTIYF. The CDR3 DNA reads TGTGCCAGCAGTCGCCGGACAGGCACCTCCTCTGGAAACACCATATATTTT.

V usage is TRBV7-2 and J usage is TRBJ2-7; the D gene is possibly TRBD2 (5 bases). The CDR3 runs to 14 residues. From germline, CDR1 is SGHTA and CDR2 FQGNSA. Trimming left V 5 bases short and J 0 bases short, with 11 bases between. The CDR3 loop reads CASSLRGYSYEQYF. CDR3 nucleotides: TGTGCCAGCAGCCTACGGGGTTACTCCTACGAGCAGTACTTC.

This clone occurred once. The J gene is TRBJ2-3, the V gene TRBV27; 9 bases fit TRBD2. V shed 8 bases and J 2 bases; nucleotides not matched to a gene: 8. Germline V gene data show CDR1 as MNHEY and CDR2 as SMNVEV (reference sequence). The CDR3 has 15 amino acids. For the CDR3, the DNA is TGTGCCAGCCGACCTGGCGGGGGGGCCACAGATACGCAGTATTTT. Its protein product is CASRPGGGATDTQYF.

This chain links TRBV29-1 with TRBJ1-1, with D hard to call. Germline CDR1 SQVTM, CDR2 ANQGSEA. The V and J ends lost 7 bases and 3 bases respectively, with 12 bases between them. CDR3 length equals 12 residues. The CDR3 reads CSARKRHTEAFF. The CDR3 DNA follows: TGCAGCGCGAGAAAACGCCACACTGAAGCTTTCTTT.

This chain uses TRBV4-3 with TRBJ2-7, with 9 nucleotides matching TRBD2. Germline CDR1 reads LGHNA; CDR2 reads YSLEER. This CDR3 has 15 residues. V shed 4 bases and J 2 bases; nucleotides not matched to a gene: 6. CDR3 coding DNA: TGCGCCAGCAGCCTGCTCATAGCGGGGGCCTACGAGCAGTACTTC. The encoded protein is CASSLLIAGAYEQYF.